The entry below gives a single TCR beta chain sequence along with its context. The data were taken from a study of T cells in Graves' hyperthyroidism and ophthalmopathy. The source material, RNA transcripts, was used to amplify TCR beta CDR3 regions. The TCR CDR3 first-round RT-PCR relied on the HTBI primer set. TCRdb passed the multiplex PCR reads through MiXCR, listing each CDR3 protein once. The sample carries fewer than 400,000 distinct CDR3 sequences, around an eighth recorded once. The diagnostic basis comprised clinical symptoms, serum thyroxine and TRAb, thyroid ultrasound and orbital computed tomography. Sequences were obtained from blood. The origin of this receptor is a man aged 50 or older with Graves' ophthalmopathy.

In nucleotides, the CDR3 is TGTGCCAGCAGCCGGGGGGCAGGGGGTAGGGATGAAAAACTGTTTTTT. Its translation is CASSRGAGGRDEKLFF. The chain couples TRBV5-4 to TRBJ1-4; TRBD1 matches at 7 bases. Germline loops: CDR1 SGHNT, CDR2 YYREEE (reference sequence). J lost 6 bases, V lost 4 bases, and 12 bases had no gene match. The length of the CDR3 is 16 residues.